Described below is a single T cell receptor beta chain sequence and its context. The CDR3 runs to 14 residues. Germline lookup yields CDR1 MNHEY and CDR2 SMNVEV (reference sequence). The V gene lost 2 bases and the J gene lost 6 bases, with 14 bases spanning the gap. These data are taken from a study of blood T cell repertoires in COVID-19. The wider study: Acute-phase and convalescent COVID-19 samples originated in the United States, Italy and Spain.

Sequenced by immunoSEQ multiplex PCR; TCRdb stores in-frame clones only, minus some. The sample shows roughly 100,000 clones, around nine tenths of them seen only once. This clonotype was sampled from a man aged 50 to 59 with acute or convalescent COVID-19. Sequenced: peripheral blood. J is TRBJ2-7 and V is TRBV27, with D possibly being TRBD1 (8 bases). This CDR3 reads CASSLAGGGGEQYF. In nucleotides, the CDR3 is TGTGCCAGCAGTTTAGCAGGGGGCGGGGGCGAGCAGTACTTC.